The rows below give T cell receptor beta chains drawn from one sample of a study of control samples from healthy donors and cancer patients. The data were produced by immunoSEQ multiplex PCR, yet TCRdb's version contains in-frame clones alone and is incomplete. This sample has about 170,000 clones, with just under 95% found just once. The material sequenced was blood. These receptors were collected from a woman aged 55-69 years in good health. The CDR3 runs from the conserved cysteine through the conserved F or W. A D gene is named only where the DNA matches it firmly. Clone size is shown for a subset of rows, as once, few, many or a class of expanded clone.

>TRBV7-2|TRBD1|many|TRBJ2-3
CASSEQGQGADTQYF
TGTGCCAGCAGCGAGCAAGGACAGGGGGCAGATACGCAGTATTTT
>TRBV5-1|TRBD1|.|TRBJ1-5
CASSVGQGTQPQHF
TGCGCCAGCTCGGTCGGACAGGGGACTCAGCCCCAGCATTTT
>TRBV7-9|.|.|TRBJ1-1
CASSFWSGETEAFF
TGTGCCAGCAGCTTCTGGTCAGGGGAAACTGAAGCTTTCTTT
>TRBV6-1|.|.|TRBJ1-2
CASSESLVGRENIYGYTF
TGTGCCAGCAGTGAAAGTCTGGTGGGTCGTGAAAATATCTATGGCTACACCTTC
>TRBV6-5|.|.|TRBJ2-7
CASSYSRGGRGYEQYF
TGTGCCAGCAGTTACTCTAGAGGGGGGAGAGGGTACGAGCAGTACTTC
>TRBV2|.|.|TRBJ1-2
CASSPRGLDGGYGYTF
TGTGCCAGCAGCCCACGAGGCCTTGACGGGGGTTATGGCTACACCTTC
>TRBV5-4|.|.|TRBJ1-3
CASSLDLGGSGNTIYF
TGTGCCAGCAGCTTGGACCTTGGCGGGTCTGGAAACACCATATATTTT
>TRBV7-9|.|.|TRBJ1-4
CASSRPKQGVGEKLFF
TGTGCCAGCAGCCGACCAAAACAGGGAGTGGGTGAAAAACTGTTTTTT
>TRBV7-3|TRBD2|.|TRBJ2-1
CASSSWRGGSYNEQFF
TGTGCCAGCAGCTCCTGGCGGGGAGGGTCCTACAATGAGCAGTTCTTC
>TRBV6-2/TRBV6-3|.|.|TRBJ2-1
CASSYLTRGGVEQFF
TGTGCCAGCAGTTACTTAACGAGGGGAGGAGTTGAGCAGTTCTTC
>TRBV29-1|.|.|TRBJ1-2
CSVEGGTYGYTF
TGCAGCGTTGAAGGGGGTACCTATGGCTACACCTTC
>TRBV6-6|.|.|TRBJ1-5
CASRDLGHQPNQPQHF
TGTGCCAGCAGGGACTTGGGACACCAGCCCAATCAGCCCCAGCATTTT
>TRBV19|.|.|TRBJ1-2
CASGAGGLYGYTF
TGTGCATCAGGGGCAGGTGGGCTCTATGGCTACACCTTC
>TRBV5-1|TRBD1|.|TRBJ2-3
CASSFGQGVLLTDTQYF
TGCGCCAGCAGCTTTGGACAGGGGGTACTTCTCACAGATACGCAGTATTTT
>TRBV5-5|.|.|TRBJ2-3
CASSLEPLTDTQYF
TGTGCCAGCAGCTTGGAACCGCTCACAGATACGCAGTATTTT
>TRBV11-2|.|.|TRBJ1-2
CASSLAGNYGYTF
TGTGCCAGCAGCTTAGCAGGGAACTATGGCTACACCTTC
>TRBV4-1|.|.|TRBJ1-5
CASSQVIGGEQPQHF
TGCGCCAGCAGCCAAGTCATAGGGGGAGAGCAGCCCCAGCATTTT
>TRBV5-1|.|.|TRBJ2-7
CASSSDTLGEQYF
TGCGCCAGCAGCTCGGACACCTTGGGGGAGCAGTACTTC
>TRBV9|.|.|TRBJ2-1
CASSPGGSPNEQFF
TGTGCCAGCAGCCCAGGAGGGAGCCCCAATGAGCAGTTCTTC
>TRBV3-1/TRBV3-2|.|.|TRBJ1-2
CASSQEYVYTF
TGTGCCAGCAGCCAAGAATACGTATACACCTTC
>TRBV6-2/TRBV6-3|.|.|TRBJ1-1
CASSYIGLGQRNTEAFF
TGTGCCAGCAGTTACATCGGGTTGGGGCAGAGAAACACTGAAGCTTTCTTT
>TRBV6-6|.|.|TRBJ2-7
CASSLTWGEQYF
TGTGCCAGCAGTCTAACCTGGGGGGAGCAGTACTTC
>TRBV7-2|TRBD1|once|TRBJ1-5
CASSLGTGPQHF
TGTGCCAGCAGCTTAGGGACAGGGCCCCAGCATTTT
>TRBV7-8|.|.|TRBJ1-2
CASSPRVSYGYTF
TGTGCCAGCAGCCCCAGGGTTAGCTATGGCTACACCTTC
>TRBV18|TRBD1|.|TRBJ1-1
CASSPKGQGVGTEAFF
TGTGCCAGCTCACCAAAGGGACAGGGGGTCGGCACTGAAGCTTTCTTT
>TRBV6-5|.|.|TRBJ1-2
CARRGEGDGYTF
TGTGCCAGGAGGGGGGAAGGGGATGGCTACACCTTC
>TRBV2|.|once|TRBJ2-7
CATRDSMGEQYF
TGTGCCACTCGGGACTCGATGGGGGAGCAGTACTTC
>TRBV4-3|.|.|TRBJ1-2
CASSQDRASILYGYTF
TGCGCCAGCAGCCAAGATCGGGCCAGTATACTGTATGGCTACACCTTC
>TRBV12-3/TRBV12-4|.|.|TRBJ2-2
CASIQGGELFF
TGTGCCAGCATACAAGGGGGGGAGCTGTTTTTT
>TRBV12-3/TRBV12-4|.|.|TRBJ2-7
CASRNPLSYEQYF
TGTGCCAGCAGGAATCCCCTCTCGTACGAGCAGTACTTC
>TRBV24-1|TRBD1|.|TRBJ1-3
CATRVGQERGNTIYF
TGTGCCACCAGGGTTGGACAGGAAAGGGGAAACACCATATATTTT
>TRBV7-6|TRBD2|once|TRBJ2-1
CATTGGGAYNEQFF
TGTGCCACCACAGGCGGGGGGGCTTACAATGAGCAGTTCTTC
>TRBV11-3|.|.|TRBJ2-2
CASSLGAGPPTGELFF
TGTGCCAGCAGCTTAGGGGCAGGGCCACCCACCGGGGAGCTGTTTTTT
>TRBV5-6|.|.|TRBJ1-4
CASSLFRAENEKLFF
TGTGCCAGCAGCTTGTTCAGGGCGGAAAATGAAAAACTGTTTTTT
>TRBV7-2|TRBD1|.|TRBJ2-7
CASSTTGTTYEQYF
TGTGCCAGCAGCACGACAGGGACCACCTACGAGCAGTACTTC
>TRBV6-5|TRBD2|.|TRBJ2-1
CASSYSGTIGEQFF
TGTGCCAGCAGTTACTCTGGGACTATTGGTGAGCAGTTCTTC
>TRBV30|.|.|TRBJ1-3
CAWRDLTVSSGNTIYF
TGTGCCTGGAGGGATCTGACAGTAAGCTCTGGAAACACCATATATTTT
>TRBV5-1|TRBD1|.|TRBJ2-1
CASSQGTGALEQFF
TGCGCCAGCAGCCAGGGGACAGGGGCTCTTGAGCAGTTCTTC
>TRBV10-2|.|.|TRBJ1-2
CASSDGSNYGYTF
TGCGCCAGCAGTGACGGCAGTAACTATGGCTACACCTTC
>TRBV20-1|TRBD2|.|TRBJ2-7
CSASGGLGGGKYEQYF
TGCAGTGCTAGTGGTGGTTTAGGCGGGGGGAAGTATGAGCAGTACTTC
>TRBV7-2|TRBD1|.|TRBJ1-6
CASRGDRASSPLHF
TGTGCCAGTAGAGGAGACAGGGCAAGTTCACCCCTCCACTTT
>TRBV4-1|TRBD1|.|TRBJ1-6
CASSQPPGQGWRKSPLHF
TGCGCCAGCAGCCAGCCCCCGGGACAGGGGTGGCGAAAATCACCCCTCCACTTT
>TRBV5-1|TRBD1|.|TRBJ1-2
CASSEGQGAGGYTF
TGCGCCAGCAGCGAGGGACAGGGGGCGGGTGGCTACACCTTC
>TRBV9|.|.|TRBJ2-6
CASSVTGDGGANVLTF
TGTGCCAGCAGCGTTACAGGGGACGGGGGGGCCAACGTCCTGACCTTC
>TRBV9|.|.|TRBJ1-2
CASSVWSGVDYGYTF
TGTGCCAGCAGCGTATGGTCGGGGGTCGACTATGGCTACACCTTC
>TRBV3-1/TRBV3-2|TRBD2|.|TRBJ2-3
CASSPWEAGDTDTQYF
TGTGCCAGCAGCCCGTGGGAAGCGGGGGATACAGATACGCAGTATTTT
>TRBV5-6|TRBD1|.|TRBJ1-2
CASSLSPGTDYGYTF
TGTGCCAGCAGCTTGTCCCCCGGGACAGATTATGGCTACACCTTC
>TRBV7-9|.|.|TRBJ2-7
CASSLRGATYEQYF
TGTGCCAGCAGCTTACGGGGGGCGACCTACGAGCAGTACTTC
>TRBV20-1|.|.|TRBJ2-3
CSASSGGQGTQYF
TGCAGTGCTAGTTCCGGGGGCCAAGGTACGCAGTATTTT
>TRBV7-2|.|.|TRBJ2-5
CASSSVPWGVLQETQYF
TGTGCCAGCAGCTCCGTACCTTGGGGGGTCTTGCAAGAGACCCAGTACTTC
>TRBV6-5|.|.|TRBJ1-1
CASSYRWISDTEAFF
TGTGCCAGCAGTTACAGGTGGATTTCGGACACTGAAGCTTTCTTT
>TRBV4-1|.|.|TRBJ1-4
CASSRNRIENNEKLFF
TGCGCCAGCAGCCGCAACAGGATAGAAAATAATGAAAAACTGTTTTTT
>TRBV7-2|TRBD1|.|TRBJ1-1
CASSSGQGREAFF
TGTGCCAGCAGCTCAGGACAGGGGAGGGAGGCTTTCTTT
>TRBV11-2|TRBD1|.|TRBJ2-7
CASSLVLGTGYEQYF
TGTGCCAGCAGCTTGGTCTTGGGGACAGGGTACGAGCAGTACTTC
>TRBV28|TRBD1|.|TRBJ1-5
CASSRGHGRGEAQHF
TGTGCCAGCAGTCGGGGACATGGCAGGGGGGAGGCCCAGCATTTT
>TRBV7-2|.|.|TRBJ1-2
CASSFDSESFANYGYTF
TGTGCCAGCAGCTTCGACAGCGAAAGTTTCGCTAACTATGGCTACACCTTC
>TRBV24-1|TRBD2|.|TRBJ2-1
CATSDGSGGSYNEQFF
TGTGCCACCAGTGATGGGAGCGGGGGTTCGTACAATGAGCAGTTCTTC
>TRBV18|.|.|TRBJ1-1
CASSNLNTEAFF
TGTGCCAGCTCTAACTTGAACACTGAAGCTTTCTTT
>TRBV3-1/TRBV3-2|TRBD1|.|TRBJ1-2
CASSLGQANYGYTF
TGTGCCAGCAGCCTAGGACAGGCTAACTATGGCTACACCTTC
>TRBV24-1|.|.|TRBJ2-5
CATQGGGGQETQYF
TGTGCCACCCAGGGGGGCGGGGGGCAAGAGACCCAGTACTTC